Below are 21 T cell receptor beta chains sequenced from a single sample in a study of chemoradiotherapy in HPV16-positive cancers. Sequencing was performed with immunoSEQ multiplex PCR; in TCRdb, only in-frame clones are kept and a portion is missing. The repertoire holds roughly 24,000 clones, 80% to 95% seen once, with roughly 17% in the top ten. The starting material was blood, obtained from a patient who underwent chemoradiotherapy. The receptors were gathered from a human donor with HPV-associated anogenital cancer.

The chain carries TRBV6-1 and TRBJ2-1, with TRBD1 matching over 8 bases. V shed 7 bases, J shed 8 bases, and the junction held 10 bases outside the gene matches. The length of the CDR3 is 14 residues. In germline, CDR1 is MNHNS, CDR2 SASEGT. CDR3 amino acids: CASKDRGLVHEQFF. In DNA form, the CDR3 reads TGTGCCAGCAAAGACAGGGGATTGGTCCATGAGCAGTTCTTC.

This clone appeared a single time. The gene calls are TRBV7-3 and TRBJ2-2; D ambiguous. Germline values: CDR1 SGHTA, CDR2 FQGTGA. The CDR3 contains 16 residues. V was pared by 3 bases and J by 2 bases, with 13 bases between. The DNA for the CDR3 is TGTGCCAGCAGCTTCCGGAAAGCTCTCAACACCGGGGAGCTGTTTTTT. Amino acid sequence: CASSFRKALNTGELFF.

This sequence joins TRBV7-9 and TRBJ2-3; possibly TRBD1 for D (5 bases). The V gene lost 5 bases and the J gene lost 1 base, with 16 bases spanning the gap. Germline assignment: CDR1 SEHNR and CDR2 FQNEAQ (reference sequence). The CDR3 sequence is 16 residues long. CDR3 sequence reads: CASSLRLTGGTDTQYF. As DNA, the CDR3 is TGTGCCAGCAGCCTCCGGCTTACAGGCGGCACAGATACGCAGTATTTT. The whole variable domain, remainder taken from reference TRBV7-9 and TRBJ2-3, is DTGVSQNPRHKITKRGQNVTFRCDPISEHNRLYWYRQTLGQGPEFLTYFQNEAQLEKSRLLSDRFSAERPKGSFSTLEIQRTEQGDSAMYLCASSLRLTGGTDTQYFGPGTRLTVL.

V and J are TRBV7-2 and TRBJ2-1; possibly TRBD2 for D (5 bases). The germline gives CDR1 SGHTA, CDR2 FQGNSA. The ends were cut back, 8 bases at V and 0 bases at J, with 11 bases in the middle. The CDR3 contains 14 residues. CDR3 sequence (DNA): TGTGCCAGCCGGGATGGGAGCTCCTACAATGAGCAGTTCTTC. This gives the protein CASRDGSSYNEQFF. The full variable domain, rest sourced from reference TRBV7-2 and TRBJ2-1, is GAGVSQSPSNKVTEKGKDVELRCDPISGHTALYWYRQSLGQGLEFLIYFQGNSAPDKSGLPSDRFSAERTGGSVSTLTIQRTQQEDSAVYLCASRDGSSYNEQFFGPGTRLTVL.

The rearrangement links TRBV4-1 to TRBJ2-1; a possible D gene is TRBD1 (5 bases). The CDR3 is 16 amino acids. V dropped 8 bases and J dropped 8 bases, with 25 bases sitting between them. Germline V lookup: CDR1 MGHRA, CDR2 YSYEKL. CDR3 sequence reads: CASASGQGVVDYEQFF. The CDR3 DNA is TGCGCCAGCGCCTCCGGTCAGGGTGTGGTTGACTATGAGCAGTTCTTC.

The chain links TRBV7-3 to TRBJ2-1; 8 bases are shared with TRBD1. The CDR3 covers 18 residues. Unmatched junction bases numbered 14, after V lost 0 bases and J lost 7 bases. CDR1 and CDR2 (germline): SGHTA, FQGTGA. DNA for the CDR3: TGTGCCAGCAGCTTAACGTTATGGGTGGCAGGGGGCTTGAATGAGCAGTTCTTC. Its protein product is CASSLTLWVAGGLNEQFF. The whole variable domain, remainder taken from reference TRBV7-3 and TRBJ2-1, is GAGVSQTPSNKVTEKGKYVELRCDPISGHTALYWYRQSLGQGPEFLIYFQGTGAADDSGLPNDRFFAVRPEGSVSTLKIQRTERGDSAVYLCASSLTLWVAGGLNEQFFGPGTRLTVL.

The chain carries TRBV5-1 and TRBJ1-2; possible D gene TRBD1, 5 bases. Germline loops: CDR1 SGHRS, CDR2 YFSETQ. The V and J ends lost 0 bases and 0 bases respectively, with 15 bases between them. This CDR3 comprises 17 residues. CDR3 in amino acids: CASSLETGGVSNYGYTF. The CDR3 DNA sequence: TGCGCCAGCAGCTTGGAAACAGGCGGGGTGTCTAACTATGGCTACACCTTC.

This clone was recorded only once. The rearrangement links TRBV6-1 to TRBJ1-2, with TRBD1 identical over 8 bases. CDR3 size: 17 residues. After removal of 3 bases from V and 2 bases from J, the junction contained 11 bases not matched to a gene. Looked up from germline, CDR1 is MNHNS and CDR2 is SASEGT. DNA for the CDR3: TGTGCCAGCAGTGATCCGGGACAGGCCTCAGGAAACTATGGCTACACCTTC. Translated, it gives CASSDPGQASGNYGYTF.

V and J are TRBV12-5 and TRBJ2-7, with 7 bases matching TRBD2. Germline lookup yields CDR1 LGHNT and CDR2 FRNRAP. This CDR3 has 11 amino acids. In DNA, the CDR3 is TGTGCCGACGGACTAGTTGTCGAGCAGTACTTC. Translation: CADGLVVEQYF. The variable domain in full, completed from reference TRBV12-5 and TRBJ2-7, reads DARVTQTPRHKVTEMGQEVTMRCQPILGHNTVFWYRQTMMQGLELLAYFRNRAPLDDSGMPKDRFSAEMPDATLATLKIQPSEPRDSAVYFCADGLVVEQYFGPGTRLTVT.

The genes are TRBV4-3 and TRBJ2-7, with D perhaps matching TRBD2 (6 bases). V lost 0 bases and J 9 bases, leaving 12 bases between the germline ends. There are 13 residues in the CDR3. Germline V CDR1 and CDR2: LGHNA, YSLEER. CDR3 in amino acids: CASSQDQPGRQYF. The DNA for the CDR3 is TGCGCCAGCAGCCAAGATCAACCCGGGAGGCAGTACTTC.

The chain carries TRBV7-8 and TRBJ2-5; D may be TRBD2 (6 bases). Germline-derived CDR1 and CDR2 are SGHVS and FQNEAQ. The length of the CDR3 is 14 residues. Trimming removed 9 bases at V and 0 bases at J, with 14 bases between. The CDR3 sequence: CASVAGPHQETQYF. The CDR3 DNA is TGTGCCAGTGTTGCGGGGCCCCACCAAGAGACCCAGTACTTC.

The CDR3 reads CASRKMTGEAFF. As DNA, the CDR3 is TGTGCCAGCAGGAAAATGACAGGGGAAGCTTTCTTT. The chain joins TRBV6-5 to TRBJ1-1, with 7 bases fitting TRBD1. CDR1 MNHEY and CDR2 SVGAGI come from the germline V gene. CDR3 length: 12 residues. After removal of 6 bases from V and 8 bases from J, the junction contained 6 bases not matched to a gene.

This clone occurred once. The J gene is TRBJ1-6, the V gene TRBV5-6, with 11 bases identical to TRBD1. Per germline, CDR1 SGHDT and CDR2 YYEEEE. This CDR3 has 17 amino acids. The V and J ends lost 5 bases and 1 base, in that order; junction bases with no gene match: 5. CDR3 nucleotides: TGTGCCAGCAGGGACAGGGGGCTTGGGTCCTATAATTCACCCCTCCACTTT. As protein: CASRDRGLGSYNSPLHF. The full variable domain, completed using reference TRBV5-6 and TRBJ1-6, is DAGVTQSPTHLIKTRGQQVTLRCSPKSGHDTVSWYQQALGQGPQFIFQYYEEEERQRGNFPDRFSGHQFPNYSSELNVNALLLGDSALYLCASRDRGLGSYNSPLHFGNGTRLTVT.

The rearrangement links TRBV5-1 to TRBJ2-2; TRBD2 might be the D (5 bases). Germline CDR1 SGHRS, CDR2 YFSETQ. V gave up 3 bases and J gave up 5 bases, with 8 bases separating them. The CDR3 is made up of 13 amino acids. The CDR3 nucleotides are TGCGCCAGCAGCTACGGGGATACCGGGGAGCTGTTTTTT. Encoded protein: CASSYGDTGELFF.

V is TRBV19 and J is TRBJ1-1; a weak D match, TRBD1 (5 bases). Trimming took 2 bases from V and 1 from J, leaving 11 bases between them. The CDR3 totals 15 residues. Germline V gives CDR1 LNHDA, CDR2 SQIVND (reference sequence). CDR3 protein: CASSIMGRANTEAFF. The CDR3 bases are TGTGCCAGTAGTATAATGGGCAGGGCGAACACTGAAGCTTTCTTT.

The V call is TRBV20-1, the J call TRBJ1-1; 7 bases agree with TRBD1. In germline, CDR1 is DFQATT, CDR2 SNEGSKA (reference sequence). The CDR3 loop spans 11 amino acids. Trimming removed 6 bases from V and 7 bases from J; junction bases left unmatched: 5. The CDR3 reads CSAPRTGEAFF. The CDR3 DNA follows: TGCAGTGCCCCCCGGACAGGTGAAGCTTTCTTT.

V is TRBV6-5 and J is TRBJ2-7; a possible D gene is TRBD1 (5 bases). CDR1 and CDR2 (germline): MNHEY, SVGAGI. This CDR3 spans 13 amino acids. The V and J ends lost 6 bases and 1 base respectively, with 10 bases between them. In DNA, the CDR3 is TGTGCCAGCAGATCGACAGTGTCCTACGAGCAGTACTTC. This encodes CASRSTVSYEQYF.

The rearrangement links TRBV6-5 to TRBJ1-5; no firm D call. Trimming took 2 bases from V and 0 from J, leaving 8 bases between them. The CDR3 totals 15 residues. Per germline, CDR1 MNHEY and CDR2 SVGAGI. CDR3 DNA sequence: TGTGCCAGCAGTTACGACATTTATAGCAATCAGCCCCAGCATTTT. Amino acids: CASSYDIYSNQPQHF.

The V gene is TRBV29-1, the J gene TRBJ1-2; D is uncertain. The CDR3 length is 12 residues. The V gene's germline CDR1 is SQVTM and CDR2 ANQGSEA. Trimming cost V 4 bases and J 0 bases, with 6 bases left between them. Written as DNA, the CDR3 is TGCAGCGTTGTGGGTGCTAACTATGGCTACACCTTC. Its protein product is CSVVGANYGYTF.

The table lists this clone with a count of one. This sequence joins TRBV5-4 and TRBJ2-6; D is undetermined. In germline, CDR1 is SGHNT, CDR2 YYREEE (reference sequence). The V and J ends lost 0 bases and 0 bases respectively, with 7 bases between them. The CDR3 length is 16 residues. CDR3 sequence reads: CASSLEGFSGANVLTF. In DNA, the CDR3 is TGTGCCAGCAGCTTGGAGGGTTTCTCTGGGGCCAACGTCCTGACTTTC. Together with reference TRBV5-4 and TRBJ2-6, the CDR3 gives the full variable domain: ETGVTQSPTHLIKTRGQQVTLRCSSQSGHNTVSWYQQALGQGPQFIFQYYREEENGRGNFPPRFSGLQFPNYSSELNVNALELDDSALYLCASSLEGFSGANVLTFGAGSRLTVL.

The chain is built from TRBV7-3 and TRBJ2-3, with D maybe TRBD2 (5 bases). Trimming cost V 5 bases and J 1 base, with 16 bases left between them. Germline lookup yields CDR1 SGHTA and CDR2 FQGTGA. The CDR3 spans 16 residues. The CDR3 reads CASSPQLGKGTDTQYF. The CDR3 DNA reads TGTGCCAGCAGCCCCCAACTAGGGAAGGGCACAGATACGCAGTATTTT.